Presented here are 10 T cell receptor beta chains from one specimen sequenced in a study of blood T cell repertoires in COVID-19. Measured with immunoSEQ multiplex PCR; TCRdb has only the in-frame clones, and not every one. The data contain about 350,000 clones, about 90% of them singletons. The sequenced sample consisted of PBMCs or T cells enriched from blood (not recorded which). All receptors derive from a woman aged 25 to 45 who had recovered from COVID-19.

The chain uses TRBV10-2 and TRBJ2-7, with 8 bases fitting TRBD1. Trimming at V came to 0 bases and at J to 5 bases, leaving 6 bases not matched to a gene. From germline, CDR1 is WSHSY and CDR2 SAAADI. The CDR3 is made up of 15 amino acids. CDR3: CASSESRQGADEQYF. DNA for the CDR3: TGCGCCAGCAGTGAGTCGAGGCAGGGGGCCGACGAGCAGTACTTC.

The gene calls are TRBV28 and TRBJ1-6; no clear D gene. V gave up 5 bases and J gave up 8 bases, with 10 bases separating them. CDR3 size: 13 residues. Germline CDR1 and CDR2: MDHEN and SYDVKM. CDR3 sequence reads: CASSPPRDSPLHF. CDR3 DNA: TGTGCCAGCAGTCCCCCCCGGGATTCACCCCTCCACTTT.

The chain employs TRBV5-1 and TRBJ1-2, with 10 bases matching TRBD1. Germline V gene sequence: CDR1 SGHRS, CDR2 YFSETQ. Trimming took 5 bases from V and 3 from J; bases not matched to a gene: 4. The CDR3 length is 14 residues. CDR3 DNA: TGCGCCAGCAGACCCGGACAGGGGGACTATGGCTACACCTTC. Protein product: CASRPGQGDYGYTF.

The CDR3 reads CSVVGQQAIYGYTF. DNA for the CDR3: TGCAGCGTTGTGGGGCAACAGGCGATCTATGGCTACACCTTC. This chain joins TRBV29-1 and TRBJ1-2, with D tentatively TRBD1 (5 bases). Trimming took off 4 bases at V and 4 bases at J, with 16 bases between the two ends. Germline CDR1 is SQVTM and CDR2 is ANQGSEA. This CDR3 is built from 14 residues.

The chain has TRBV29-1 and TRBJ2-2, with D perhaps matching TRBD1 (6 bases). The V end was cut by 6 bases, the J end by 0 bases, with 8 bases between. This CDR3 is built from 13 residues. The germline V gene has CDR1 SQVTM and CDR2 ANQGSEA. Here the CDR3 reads CSVDSSNTGELFF. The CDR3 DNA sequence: TGCAGCGTGGACAGTTCGAACACCGGGGAGCTGTTTTTT.

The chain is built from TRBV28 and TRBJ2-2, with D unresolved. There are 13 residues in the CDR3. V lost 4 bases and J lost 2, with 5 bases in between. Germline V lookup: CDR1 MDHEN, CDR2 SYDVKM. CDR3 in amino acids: CASSSSNTGELFF. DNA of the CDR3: TGTGCCAGCAGTTCCTCTAACACCGGGGAGCTGTTTTTT. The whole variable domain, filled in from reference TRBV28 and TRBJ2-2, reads DVKVTQSSRYLVKRTGEKVFLECVQDMDHENMFWYRQDPGLGLRLIYFSYDVKMKEKGDIPEGYSVSREKKERFSLILESASTNQTSMYLCASSSSNTGELFFGEGSRLTVL.

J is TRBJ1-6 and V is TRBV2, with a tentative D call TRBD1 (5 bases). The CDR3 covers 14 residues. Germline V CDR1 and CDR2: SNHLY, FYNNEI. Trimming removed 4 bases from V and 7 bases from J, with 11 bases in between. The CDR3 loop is CASSVDNANSPLHF. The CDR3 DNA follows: TGTGCCAGCAGTGTGGACAATGCCAATTCACCCCTCCACTTT.

Here the CDR3 reads CASSKSLGQGGGGYTF. CDR3 in DNA: TGTGCCAGCAGTAAAAGCCTGGGACAGGGAGGCGGTGGCTACACCTTC. The chain is built from TRBV28 and TRBJ1-2; TRBD1 matches at 9 bases. Germline assignment: CDR1 MDHEN and CDR2 SYDVKM. Germline trimming cut 5 bases from V and 7 bases from J; bases unmatched to any gene: 14. This CDR3 is 16 amino acids long.

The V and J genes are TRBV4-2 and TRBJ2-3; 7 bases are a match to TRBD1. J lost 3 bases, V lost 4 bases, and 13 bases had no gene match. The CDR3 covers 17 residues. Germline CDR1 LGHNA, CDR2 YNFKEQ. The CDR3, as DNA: TGTGCCAGCAGCCCCCTCTCTGAGGCAGGGGGAACAGATACGCAGTATTTT. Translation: CASSPLSEAGGTDTQYF.

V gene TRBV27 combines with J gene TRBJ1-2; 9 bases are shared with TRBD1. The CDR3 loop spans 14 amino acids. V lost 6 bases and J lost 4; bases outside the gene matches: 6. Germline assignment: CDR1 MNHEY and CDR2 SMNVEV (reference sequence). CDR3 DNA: TGTGCCAGCAGACCATCGGGACAGGGCTATGGCTACACCTTC. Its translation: CASRPSGQGYGYTF.